This T cell receptor (beta chain) is from a study of T cell responses to AZD1222 COVID-19 vaccine (dated by TCRdb to the early 2020s). For context, the study as a whole: Because spike-specific TCR depth and breadth did not differ between the two schedules, AZD1222 recipients who got a second dose at roughly 4 weeks were pooled with those who got a second dose at roughly 12 weeks. TCR sequencing covered some 240 trial participants: 200 to 210 given two doses of AZD1222 and about 26 given two doses of MenACWY control vaccine. Trial participants were enrolled into age subgroups of 18-55, 56-69 and 70-plus years, which contained about 160, 30 and 59 TCR-sequenced participants, respectively. What the work shows at the level of the full study, not this receptor alone: The whole spike protein was spanned by vaccine-associated CD4 TCRs, and dominant responses were seen in regions 160-218 and 743-854. Epitopes outside the regions mutated in the B.1.351 and B.1.1.7 variants were reportedly recognized by nearly half of the unique spike-specific TCRs. A significant rise in spike-specific TCR breadth and depth was observed after two AZD1222 doses relative to day 0 and relative to MenACWY recipients. Because no day 14 peak-response samples were available, repertoires were characterized only after the peak T cell response. The 56-69-year group was small, and its depth increase did not reach significance, likely because of low power. Participants were mostly white British, with more females than males. The authors suggested clonal diversity may have been underestimated. Conclusions about previously exposed vaccinees are limited, since just 5 to 7 AZD1222 recipients were seropositive for SARS-CoV-2 at baseline.

The CDR3 regions of human TCRbeta chains were analyzed by immunosequencing. In the source study's methods: Repertoire TCRs were matched against a reference library of SARS-CoV-2-specific TCRs generated with the MIRA antigen-specificity platform. Breadth was defined as the fraction of unique TCRs that were SARS-CoV-2-associated, and depth was defined as the fraction of total T cells that were SARS-CoV-2-associated. Using the MIRA data, each spike-specific TCR was assigned both to the spike region to which the TCR was reactive and to a CD4 or CD8 class. Log10-transformed breadth and depth values were compared by one-way ANOVA with Sidak's multiple comparisons tests. What TCRdb holds here is the immuneACCESS table cut down to in-frame rearrangements. Part of the clones is not present; checked against another copy, under half of the missing clones reflect an unresolved V gene, and the others are unexplained. V and J calls and clone size come straight from that table; D and trimming were deduced from the DNA. The sample table records under 130,000 clones; 91% of these occur just once. About 48% of the sample belongs to the ten largest clones.

The time point label here, explained by the study, means: baseline before first vaccination. The vaccinee samples were drawn from two UK trials, COV001 and COV002, one of which was a single-blind randomized controlled phase 2/3 trial testing AZD1222 (ChAdOx1 nCoV-19) in healthy adults. For TCRbeta chain sequencing, PBMC samples from trial participants were taken at day 0 and at day 28 after the second dose. This clone was seen only once. Its antigen specificity is not known. Per-nucleotide qualities are absent, and no much larger clonotype sits a single base away. CDR1 and CDR2, per the germline V gene (reference sequence), are LNHDA and SQIVND. V is shortened by 6 bases, J by 3 bases, and the region joining them spans 23 bases. Reading from cysteine to phenylalanine, the CDR3 counts 17 amino acids. The entry retains the CDR3 DNA only, 51 bases that are in frame from base 1.

This receptor was obtained from an adult in good health. In this chain, TRBV19 is recombined with TRBJ1-2; TRBD1 might be the D gene, on 6 matching bases. The sample consisted of peripheral blood, taken on day 0 of AZD1222 vaccination. CDR3 reads: CASSLGGRGKRDYGYTF. The DNA sequence is TGTGCCAGTAGCCTCGGGGGGAGGGGGAAGCGCGACTATGGCTACACCTTC.